A selection of T cell receptor beta chains follows, all from one sample in a study of blood T cell repertoires in COVID-19. TCRdb keeps only in-frame clones here, not all; method: immunoSEQ multiplex PCR. The top ten clones hold approximately 2.6% of a sample with 200,000 to 300,000 clones, around 86% of them seen once. The sample comprised PBMCs or T cells enriched from blood (not recorded which). All receptors come from a woman aged 18 to 35 who had recovered from COVID-19. Both conserved end residues are part of each CDR3. Each record gives: J gene, clone size, D gene, V gene, CDR3 DNA, CDR3 protein. D genes are given only for firm matches. Rows give clone size only sometimes, using once, few, many, or a class for an expanded clone.

>TRBJ2-2|NA|NA|TRBV10-2
TGCGCCAGCACCTCCAGGGGAGCCGGGGAGCTGTTTTTT
CASTSRGAGELFF
>TRBJ2-7|NA|NA|TRBV27
TGTGCCAGCGGGTTCTGGGGGGAAGTCTACGAGCAGTACTTC
CASGFWGEVYEQYF
>TRBJ1-2|few|NA|TRBV6-2/TRBV6-3
TGTGCCAGCAGTTACTCACGGGTATCAGAGGGCTACACCTTC
CASSYSRVSEGYTF
>TRBJ2-3|NA|TRBD2|TRBV3-1/TRBV3-2
TGTGCCAGCAGCCACCCAAGACTAGCGTACAGCACAGATACGCAGTATTTT
CASSHPRLAYSTDTQYF
>TRBJ2-2|NA|TRBD1|TRBV27
TGTGCCAGCAGTTTTGGACAGGACACCGGGGAGCTGTTTTTT
CASSFGQDTGELFF
>TRBJ1-1|NA|TRBD1|TRBV30
TGTGCCGGGTCACAGGGGGGGAACACTGAAGCTTTCTTT
CAGSQGGNTEAFF
>TRBJ1-1|NA|NA|TRBV7-9
TGTGCCAGCAGCTTAACAGGGTGGTACGACACTGAAGCTTTCTTT
CASSLTGWYDTEAFF
>TRBJ2-7|NA|NA|TRBV27
TGTGCCACCTCCCAAACAGACGGCAACTACGAGCAGTACTTC
CATSQTDGNYEQYF
>TRBJ2-7|NA|TRBD1|TRBV28
TGTGCCAGCAGCAGCCGGACAGGGGGCATTGACGAGCAGTACTTC
CASSSRTGGIDEQYF
>TRBJ1-2|NA|TRBD1|TRBV27
TGTGCCAGCAGAGACCTTCAGGGGGGCCGTGATGGCTACACCTTC
CASRDLQGGRDGYTF
>TRBJ1-1|NA|TRBD1|TRBV6-2/TRBV6-3
TGTGCCAGCAGTTACGAACCAGGGGGTAGGGTTACTGAAGCTTTCTTT
CASSYEPGGRVTEAFF
>TRBJ2-2|NA|NA|TRBV7-9
TGTGCCAGCAGCTTTAGACTGAACACCGGGGAGCTGTTTTTT
CASSFRLNTGELFF
>TRBJ1-5|NA|NA|TRBV27
TGTGCCAGCGGTGCAACATTCAGGGGTGGTCGCGATCAGCCCCAGCATTTT
CASGATFRGGRDQPQHF
>TRBJ1-5|once|NA|TRBV15
TGTGCCACCAGCCAGGGCTATAGCAATCAGCCCCAGCATTTT
CATSQGYSNQPQHF
>TRBJ1-5|NA|TRBD1|TRBV19
TGTGCCAGTAGTCCTACAGGGGGCGGTCAGCCCCAGCATTTT
CASSPTGGGQPQHF
>TRBJ2-2|NA|NA|TRBV6-2/TRBV6-3
TGTGCCAGCAGTCGAATCGGGGTCAGAACCGGGGAGCTGTTTTTT
CASSRIGVRTGELFF
>TRBJ1-2|few|NA|TRBV7-9
TGTGCCAGCAGCTTAGACGGACTCGACTATGGCTACACCTTC
CASSLDGLDYGYTF
>TRBJ1-6|NA|NA|TRBV3-1/TRBV3-2
TGTGCCAGCAGCCAGAGGCAGGGAGGAGGGTCACCCCTCCACTTT
CASSQRQGGGSPLHF
>TRBJ2-7|NA|NA|TRBV5-6
TGTGCCAGCAGCTTGAAGGGGTATGGCTTCTACGAGCAGTACTTC
CASSLKGYGFYEQYF
>TRBJ2-7|NA|NA|TRBV20-1
TGCAGTGCTAGTCGGGGCGGGACCTACGAGCAGTACTTC
CSASRGGTYEQYF
>TRBJ1-5|NA|NA|TRBV15
TGTGCCACCAGCAAGGAGGGAGGATATCAGCCCCAGCATTTT
CATSKEGGYQPQHF
>TRBJ1-3|NA|TRBD1|TRBV5-1
TGCGCCAGCAGCTTGGAGGGACAGACTACTGGAAACACCATATATTTT
CASSLEGQTTGNTIYF
>TRBJ2-7|NA|NA|TRBV7-9
TGTGCCAGCAGCTTGTCTGGCAGGGTCGAATCACGCGAGCAGTACTTC
CASSLSGRVESREQYF
>TRBJ2-7|NA|NA|TRBV30
TGTGCCTGGAGTCGGCAGGCCTACGAGCAGTACTTC
CAWSRQAYEQYF
>TRBJ2-3|once|NA|TRBV7-3
TGTGCCAGCAGCTTACTTCGGGAGACCACAGATACGCAGTATTTT
CASSLLRETTDTQYF
>TRBJ2-2|NA|NA|TRBV13
TGTGCCAGCAGCTTAGCGGCAGGGGGGCATGGCGGGGAGCTGTTTTTT
CASSLAAGGHGGELFF
>TRBJ2-7|NA|NA|TRBV15
TGTGCCACCAGCAGAGATCTGGCAGGGCTCTACGAGCAGTACTTC
CATSRDLAGLYEQYF
>TRBJ2-3|NA|TRBD2|TRBV2
TGTGCCAGCAGTCAAATACTAGCGGGGGCCCTGACAGATACGCAGTATTTT
CASSQILAGALTDTQYF
>TRBJ1-5|few|TRBD1|TRBV18
TGTGCCAGCTCAGAGGGGGCTGGGCGCAATCAGCCCCAGCATTTT
CASSEGAGRNQPQHF
>TRBJ1-6|NA|NA|TRBV9
TGTGCCAGCAGCGTAGCAGCCGGGGAGGGTAGGTCACCCCTCCACTTT
CASSVAAGEGRSPLHF
>TRBJ2-7|NA|NA|TRBV7-6
TGTGCCAGCAGCTCCACAGGGATCGGGTCCTACGAGCAGTACTTC
CASSSTGIGSYEQYF
>TRBJ2-3|NA|TRBD2|TRBV7-9
TGTGCCAGCAGCCTTAGCGGGGGGGCGACAGATACGCAGTATTTT
CASSLSGGATDTQYF
>TRBJ2-7|NA|TRBD1|TRBV5-6
TGTGCCAGCAGCTTCCGGGACAGGGGGCGTAGTCGCGAGCAGTACTTC
CASSFRDRGRSREQYF
>TRBJ1-6|NA|NA|TRBV30
TGTGCCTGGAGTGTAGGTCTACTTTTCACAGAGCATTCACCCCTCCACTTT
CAWSVGLLFTEHSPLHF
>TRBJ2-1|NA|TRBD2|TRBV14
TGTGCCAGCAGCCAAGGGACCGCGCGGGAGGGCCGCAATGAGCAGTTCTTC
CASSQGTAREGRNEQFF
>TRBJ2-7|few|TRBD1|TRBV4-1
TGCGCCAGCAGCCAAGTGGACTTCATCCCGGGACAGTCCTACGAGCAGTACTTC
CASSQVDFIPGQSYEQYF
>TRBJ1-5|NA|NA|TRBV24-1
TGTGCCACCAGTGCGTACGGGAATCAGCCCCAGCATTTT
CATSAYGNQPQHF